This T cell receptor (beta chain) derives from a study of Ad26.COV2.S vaccination and SARS-CoV-2 variants. The germline CDR1 and CDR2 sequences are MDHEN and SYDVKM. The CDR3 covers 15 residues. V lost 3 bases and J lost 3, with 15 bases in between. Treatment here: some 19 received Ad26.COV2.S at low or high dose, single or two shots; roughly 5 received placebo; per-sample allocation not given. Samples analyzed were those drawn on day 63 after the first vaccine or placebo injection. An 18-55-year-old adult in Boston served as donor. Repertoires were generated with immunoSEQ multiplex PCR, while TCRdb's copy carries only in-frame clones and drops some. The data contain 350,000 to 600,000 clones, approximately 90% of them seen just once; the ten biggest clones take up over 1.5%.

The source was peripheral blood, collected in a trial of Ad26.COV2.S vaccine versus placebo. This TCR was sampled from a person aged 18 to 59 who received the Ad26.COV2.S COVID-19 vaccine or a placebo. The chain couples TRBV28 to TRBJ2-7; weak D call: TRBD1 (5 bases). The chain's CDR3 is CASSFPNSGNYEQYF. CDR3 DNA: TGTGCCAGCAGTTTTCCGAACTCAGGGAACTACGAGCAGTACTTC. The variable domain in full, completed from reference TRBV28 and TRBJ2-7, reads DVKVTQSSRYLVKRTGEKVFLECVQDMDHENMFWYRQDPGLGLRLIYFSYDVKMKEKGDIPEGYSVSREKKERFSLILESASTNQTSMYLCASSFPNSGNYEQYFGPGTRLTVT.